This T cell receptor (beta chain) was sequenced for a study of metastatic and nonmetastatic thyroid tumors. About the study: The authors compared repertoires across blood and tumor or nodule tissue from malignant and benign thyroid patients.

In the authors' workflow: It was from CDR3 differences across clinicopathological groups that a distant-metastasis classifier for papillary thyroid cancer was built. TCRdb reprocessed the PCR reads via MiXCR. These V and J calls originate from TCRdb's pipeline instead of the authors' own analysis. Altogether approximately 14,000 clones are present, about 35% being singletons, with the ten largest covering more than 9.5%. Relative to its sample, this clone is medium-sized (0.01 to 0.1%). V dropped 7 bases and J dropped 6; count of bases not matched to a gene: 10. CDR1 and CDR2 (germline): MNHNS, SASEGT. The CDR3 is 15 amino acids. No patient received treatment before thyroid surgery.

Specimen: tumor tissue. This sequence joins TRBV6-1 and TRBJ2-2, with 8 bases lining up with TRBD1. The TCR comes from a male donor with papillary thyroid cancer or a benign thyroid nodule (not recorded which). Some clones in this sample may be carry-over from other donors' samples. The CDR3, as DNA: TGTGCCAGCATTAGGAGGACAGGGCTCTCCGGGGAGCTGTTTTTT. This codes for CASIRRTGLSGELFF.